A single sample is the source of the 21 T cell receptor beta chains below, sequenced in a study of early T cells in non-severe SARS-CoV-2 infection. MiXCR, run by TCRdb on the 5' RACE reads, gives a single entry per CDR3 protein. The sample includes more than 65,000 distinct CDR3 sequences, roughly 13% of them seen just once. The specimen sequenced was whole blood. These receptors were collected from an adult who was a healthcare worker with PCR-confirmed SARS-CoV-2 infection or an uninfected control (not recorded which).

The chain links TRBV7-2 to TRBJ2-1; D possibly corresponds to TRBD2 (5 bases). Deletions cut 1 base from V and 8 bases from J, with 12 bases between. The CDR3 consists of 14 residues. Germline CDR1 reads SGHTA; CDR2 reads FQGNSA. This CDR3 reads CASSLGTRYYEQFF. CDR3 in DNA: TGTGCCAGCAGCTTAGGTACTAGGTACTATGAGCAGTTCTTC.

Many counts were recorded for this clonotype. The gene calls are TRBV6-5 and TRBJ1-5, with TRBD1 identical over 7 bases. The junction had 2 bases not matched to a gene; V was cut back by 6 bases and J by 0 bases. The germline gives CDR1 MNHEY, CDR2 SVGAGI. The CDR3 is made up of 14 amino acids. CDR3 sequence (DNA): TGTGCCAGCAGAAGACAGGGTAGCAATCAGCCCCAGCATTTT. Translation gives CASRRQGSNQPQHF.

In this sample, this clonotype turned up many times. A junction end diverges from the germline sequence, so it may reflect a read error. The chain carries TRBV7-7 and TRBJ2-3; TRBD1 matches 9 bases. Germline CDR1 SSHAT, CDR2 FNYEAQ (reference sequence). CDR3 size: 16 residues. The CDR3 loop is CASSPRTGASTDTQYF. CDR3 nucleotides: TGTGCTAGCAGCCCCCGGACAGGGGCGAGTACAGATACGCAGTATTTT.

V gene TRBV5-4 combines with J gene TRBJ2-2, with a possible D match to TRBD1 (6 bases). This CDR3 spans 17 amino acids. Germline CDR1 and CDR2: SGHNT and YYREEE (reference sequence). Trimming pared 4 bases from V and 1 base from J, leaving 17 bases between. CDR3 amino acids: CASSPGTRGWNTGELFF. Here the CDR3 DNA reads TGTGCCAGCAGCCCCGGGACAAGGGGCTGGAACACCGGGGAGCTGTTTTTT.

The table lists this clonotype with a few counts. V gene TRBV7-9 combines with J gene TRBJ2-5; 7 bases are shared with TRBD2. The CDR3 consists of 12 residues. Unmatched junction bases numbered 4, after V lost 5 bases and J lost 7 bases. Germline CDR1 reads SEHNR; CDR2 reads FQNEAQ (reference sequence). The CDR3 region is CASSREAGTQYF. CDR3 in DNA: TGTGCCAGCAGCCGGGAGGCGGGGACCCAGTACTTC.

The sample holds many counts of this clonotype. The chain is built from TRBV18 and TRBJ2-5; the D is unclear. V dropped 4 bases and J dropped 1 base, with 19 bases sitting between them. The CDR3 is 17 amino acids. The germline gives CDR1 KGHSH, CDR2 LQKENI. The chain's CDR3 is CASSLSIGRPTQETQYF. In nucleotides, the CDR3 is TGTGCCAGCTCACTTTCCATTGGGCGTCCGACCCAAGAGACCCAGTACTTC.

The sample holds many counts of this clonotype. This chain connects TRBV5-6 to TRBJ2-1, with TRBD1 matching 7 bases. The CDR3 extends over 16 amino acids. V shed 0 bases and J 5 bases; nucleotides not matched to a gene: 8. CDR1 is SGHDT and CDR2 is YYEEEE in the germline V gene. The CDR3: CASSLVSWDSDNEQFF. Written as DNA, the CDR3 is TGTGCCAGCAGCTTGGTCTCCTGGGACAGTGACAATGAGCAGTTCTTC.

The table lists this clonotype with many counts. V usage is TRBV5-6 and J usage is TRBJ2-4; 7 bases match TRBD1. Germline V CDR1 and CDR2: SGHDT, YYEEEE. The CDR3 covers 18 residues. V shed 1 base, J shed 6 bases, and the junction held 16 bases outside the gene matches. This chain's CDR3 is CASSLKGTVSIDGNIQYF. The CDR3 coding sequence is TGTGCCAGCAGCTTGAAGGGGACAGTCTCTATAGACGGAAACATTCAGTACTTC.

This chain uses TRBV12-3 or TRBV12-4 with TRBJ2-7; D remains ambiguous. V was clipped by 11 bases and J by 6 bases, with 26 bases between them. The CDR3 runs to 15 residues. CDR3 region: CASAQERLPFGEQYF. The CDR3 DNA reads TGTGCCTCAGCACAAGAGAGACTTCCTTTTGGCGAGCAGTACTTC.

The chain carries TRBV29-1 and TRBJ1-1; tentatively, D is TRBD1 (5 bases). The CDR3 spans 13 residues. The germline V gene has CDR1 SQVTM and CDR2 ANQGSEA. CDR3 coding DNA: TGCAGTCCCTGGAAGGGGCTGAACACTGAAGCTTTCTTT. Translation gives CSPWKGLNTEAFF.

This chain joins TRBV7-3 and TRBJ2-2, with D unclear. This CDR3 spans 16 amino acids. The germline V gene encodes CDR1 SGHTA and CDR2 FQGTGA. Trimming stripped 5 bases from V and 0 bases from J, with 13 bases between. This CDR3 is CASSRESPANTGELFF. CDR3 sequence (DNA): TGTGCCAGCAGCCGAGAGTCCCCAGCGAACACCGGGGAGCTGTTTTTT. The full variable domain, its missing parts supplied by reference TRBV7-3 and TRBJ2-2, is GAGVSQTPSNKVTEKGKYVELRCDPISGHTALYWYRQSLGQGPEFLIYFQGTGAADDSGLPNDRFFAVRPEGSVSTLKIQRTERGDSAVYLCASSRESPANTGELFFGEGSRLTVL.

This clonotype was counted ten times or more. V and J are TRBV7-6 and TRBJ2-1, with TRBD2 as a possible D gene (5 bases). V lost 1 base to trimming and J lost 7 bases, with 23 bases between them. CDR3 length: 18 residues. CDR1 and CDR2 (germline): SGHVS, FNYEAQ. The CDR3 region is CASSLVLRASLAGNEQFF. The CDR3 nucleotides read TGTGCCAGCAGCTTAGTGTTGCGGGCGTCCCTCGCGGGTAATGAGCAGTTCTTC.

This chain connects TRBV12-3 or TRBV12-4 to TRBJ2-1; D possibly corresponds to TRBD2 (6 bases). CDR3 size: 14 residues. V was trimmed by 1 base and J by 8 bases, leaving 12 bases between them. The DNA of the CDR3 is TGTGCCAGCAGTTTAGAGGGACTCCGACATGAGCAGTTCTTC. Its protein product is CASSLEGLRHEQFF.

The chain combines TRBV6-6 with TRBJ2-3, with TRBD1 matching over 7 bases. V lost 7 bases, J lost 6 bases, and 10 bases stayed unmatched. This CDR3 is 14 amino acids long. Germline V gives CDR1 MNHNY, CDR2 SVGAGI (reference sequence). CDR3 region: CASKLDRTADTQYF. CDR3 in DNA: TGTGCCAGCAAGCTGGACAGGACCGCCGATACGCAGTATTTT.

This clonotype has more than one count but fewer than ten. The genes are TRBV20-1 and TRBJ2-3, with 7 bases aligning to TRBD2. The germline gives CDR1 DFQATT, CDR2 SNEGSKA (reference sequence). This CDR3 region has 13 residues. The V gene end was trimmed by 6 bases and the J gene end by 2 bases; junction bases not matched to a gene: 5. CDR3 DNA sequence: TGCAGTGCGCCCGGGACTAACACAGATACGCAGTATTTT. This sequence encodes CSAPGTNTDTQYF.

This clonotype has a count of ten or more. The chain combines TRBV6-6 with TRBJ2-7, with TRBD1 identical over 8 bases. The germline gives CDR1 MNHNY, CDR2 SVGAGI (reference sequence). The ends lost 4 bases at V and 6 bases at J; junction bases unmatched: 8. The CDR3 is made up of 14 amino acids. Here the CDR3 DNA reads TGTGCCAGCAGTTCCGGGACAGGCCATGTCGAGCAGTACTTC. Translated: CASSSGTGHVEQYF.

This clonotype occurred a few times. The chain carries TRBV30 and TRBJ1-3; a weak D match, TRBD1 (6 bases). V was trimmed by 5 bases and J by 0 bases, leaving 14 bases between them. This CDR3 has 15 residues. Germline CDR1 and CDR2: GTSNPN and SVGIG (reference sequence). The CDR3: CAWGIQGNSGNTIYF. The CDR3 DNA reads TGTGCCTGGGGAATTCAGGGGAACTCTGGAAACACCATATATTTT. Variable domain in full (rest from reference TRBV30 and TRBJ1-3): SQTIHQWPATLVQPVGSPLSLECTVEGTSNPNLYWYRQAAGRGLQLLFYSVGIGQISSEVPQNLSASRPQDRQFILSSKKLLLSDSGFYLCAWGIQGNSGNTIYFGEGSWLTVV.

V usage is TRBV29-1 and J usage is TRBJ2-3; unclear D gene. V was shortened by 1 base and J by 2 bases, with 4 bases between the two germline ends. This CDR3 spans 12 amino acids. Per germline, CDR1 SQVTM and CDR2 ANQGSEA. CDR3 in amino acids: CSVEAVTDTQYF. In DNA, the CDR3 is TGCAGCGTTGAAGCGGTCACAGATACGCAGTATTTT.

The rearrangement uses TRBV7-9 and TRBJ1-1; 7 positions agree with TRBD1. From germline, CDR1 is SEHNR and CDR2 FQNEAQ (reference sequence). V lost 4 bases and J lost 5; bases outside the gene matches: 7. The CDR3 has 14 amino acids. The DNA of the CDR3 is TGTGCCAGCAGCTCGACAGGGTCGGGGACTGAAGCTTTCTTT. Translating it yields CASSSTGSGTEAFF.

The V gene is TRBV11-3, the J gene TRBJ2-1; the match to TRBD2 covers 8 bases. The ends lost 6 bases at V and 11 bases at J; junction bases unmatched: 9. The CDR3 totals 13 residues. Germline V CDR1 and CDR2: SGHNT, YENEEA. The CDR3: CASRRDREGQQFF. CDR3 DNA sequence: TGTGCCAGCAGACGGGACCGGGAGGGCCAGCAGTTCTTC.

This chain links TRBV27 with TRBJ2-7; 7 bases map to TRBD2. J lost 0 bases, V lost 6 bases, and 14 bases had no gene match. CDR1 MNHEY and CDR2 SMNVEV come from the germline V gene (reference sequence). CDR3 length equals 17 residues. In DNA, the CDR3 is TGTGCCAGCAGGCCATATATCCGGGACTACAACTCCTACGAGCAGTACTTC. Amino acid sequence: CASRPYIRDYNSYEQYF.